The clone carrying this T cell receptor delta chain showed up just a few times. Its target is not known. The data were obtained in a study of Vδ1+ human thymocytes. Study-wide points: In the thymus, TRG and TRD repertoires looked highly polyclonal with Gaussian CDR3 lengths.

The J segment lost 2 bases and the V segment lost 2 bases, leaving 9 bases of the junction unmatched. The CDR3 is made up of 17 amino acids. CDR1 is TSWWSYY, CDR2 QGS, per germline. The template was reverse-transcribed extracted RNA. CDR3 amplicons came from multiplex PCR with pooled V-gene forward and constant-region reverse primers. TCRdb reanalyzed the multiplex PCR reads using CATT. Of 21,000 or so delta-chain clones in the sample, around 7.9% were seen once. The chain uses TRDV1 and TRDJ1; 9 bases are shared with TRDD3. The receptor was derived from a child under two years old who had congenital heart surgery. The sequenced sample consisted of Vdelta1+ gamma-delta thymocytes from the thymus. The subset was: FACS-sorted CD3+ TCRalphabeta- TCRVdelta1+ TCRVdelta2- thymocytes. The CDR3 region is CALGESPVLGDTDKLIF. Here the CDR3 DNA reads TGTGCTCTTGGGGAATCTCCCGTGCTGGGGGATACCGATAAACTCATCTTT.